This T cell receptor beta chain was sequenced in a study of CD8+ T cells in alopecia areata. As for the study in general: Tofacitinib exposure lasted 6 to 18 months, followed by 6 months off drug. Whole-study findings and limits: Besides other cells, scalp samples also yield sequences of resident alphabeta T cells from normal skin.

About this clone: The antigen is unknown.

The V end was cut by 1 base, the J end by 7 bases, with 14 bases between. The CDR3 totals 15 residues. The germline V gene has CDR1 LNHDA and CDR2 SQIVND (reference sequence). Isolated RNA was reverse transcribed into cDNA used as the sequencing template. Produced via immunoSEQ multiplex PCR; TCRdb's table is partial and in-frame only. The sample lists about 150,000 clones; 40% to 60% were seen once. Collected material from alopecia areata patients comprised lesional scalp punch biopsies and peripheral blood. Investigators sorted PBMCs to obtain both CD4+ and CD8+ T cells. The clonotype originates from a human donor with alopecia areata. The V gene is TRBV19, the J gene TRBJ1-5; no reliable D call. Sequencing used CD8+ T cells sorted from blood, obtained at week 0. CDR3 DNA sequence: TGTGCCAGTAGTATAGCTGGCACCGGGGAGCAGCCCCAGCATTTT. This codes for CASSIAGTGEQPQHF.